The source of this TCR beta chain is a study of blood T cell repertoires in COVID-19. Study at large: Samples taken during acute and convalescent COVID-19 were collected in the United States, Italy and Spain. PBMCs, B-cell-depleted T cells, or T cells provided the cDNA or gDNA that made up the material.

This CDR3 is 12 amino acids long. The germline V gene has CDR1 SGHTA and CDR2 FQGNSA. The germline V and J ends were trimmed by 5 bases and 7 bases, with 11 bases remaining between them. How the authors handled the data: Reference gene primer amplification gave nucleated cell count estimates. TCRdb's table, derived via immunoSEQ multiplex PCR, lists solely in-frame clones and lacks some. The D gene and trimming were derived from the DNA, and the V and J assignments and clone size from that table. In the table there are over 50,000 clones, approximately 85% of which are singletons. The TCR was taken from a human donor in a cohort sampled during active COVID-19. Input material: peripheral blood. The J gene is TRBJ1-2, the V gene TRBV7-2; D is perhaps TRBD1 (6 bases). The CDR3 sequence is CASSPTGFGYTF. CDR3 nucleotides: TGTGCCAGCAGCCCAACAGGGTTTGGCTACACCTTC.